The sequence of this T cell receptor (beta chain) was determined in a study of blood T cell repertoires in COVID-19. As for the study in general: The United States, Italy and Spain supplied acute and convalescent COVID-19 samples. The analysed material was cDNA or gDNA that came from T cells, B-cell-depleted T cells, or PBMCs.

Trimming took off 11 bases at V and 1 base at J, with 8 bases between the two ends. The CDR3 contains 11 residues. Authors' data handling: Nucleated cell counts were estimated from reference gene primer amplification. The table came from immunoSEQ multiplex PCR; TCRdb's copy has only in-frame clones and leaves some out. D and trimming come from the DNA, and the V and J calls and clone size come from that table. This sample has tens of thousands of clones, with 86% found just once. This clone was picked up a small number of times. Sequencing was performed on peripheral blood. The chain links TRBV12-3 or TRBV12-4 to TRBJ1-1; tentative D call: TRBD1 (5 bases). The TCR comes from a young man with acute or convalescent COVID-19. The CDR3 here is CASQGNTEAFF. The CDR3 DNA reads TGTGCCTCCCAGGGGAACACTGAAGCTTTCTTT.